One sample yielded the 10 T cell receptor beta chains listed below, sequenced in a study of cytomegalovirus exposure and HLA in healthy donors. PCR used 60 Vbeta primers and 13 Jbeta primers. The method was immunoSEQ multiplex PCR; TCRdb's version includes in-frame clones alone and lacks a portion of them. This table holds more than 40,000 clones. Sequencing was done on a sample of PBMCs. Source of these receptors: a female donor in good health and CMV-seronegative.

V gene TRBV29-1 combines with J gene TRBJ2-6; maybe TRBD2 (5 bases). The CDR3 length is 17 residues. Looked up from germline, CDR1 is SQVTM and CDR2 is ANQGSEA. The V end was cut by 5 bases, the J end by 0 bases, with 17 bases between. The CDR3 DNA is TGCAGCGTTCTGTTCGGGGTTAGGACCTCTGGGGCCAACGTCCTGACTTTC. Translated, it gives CSVLFGVRTSGANVLTF. Full variable domain (missing parts from reference TRBV29-1 and TRBJ2-6): SAVISQKPSRDICQRGTSLTIQCQVDSQVTMMFWYRQQPGQSLTLIATANQGSEATYESGFVIDKFPISRPNLTFSTLTVSNMSPEDSSIYLCSVLFGVRTSGANVLTFGAGSRLTVL.

This rearrangement joins TRBV30 to TRBJ1-2, with D unclear. CDR1 GTSNPN and CDR2 SVGIG come from the germline V gene (reference sequence). This CDR3 is built from 12 residues. The germline V and J ends were trimmed by 3 bases and 4 bases, with 9 bases remaining between them. The chain's CDR3 is CAWSVRLYGYTF. CDR3 DNA sequence: TGTGCCTGGAGCGTCCGACTCTATGGCTACACCTTC.

The gene calls are TRBV20-1 and TRBJ1-2; D is uncertain. The length of the CDR3 is 11 residues. CDR1 and CDR2 (germline): DFQATT, SNEGSKA (reference sequence). V lost 3 bases, J lost 6 bases, and 8 bases lay in between. CDR3: CSASGVDGYTF. The CDR3 DNA sequence: TGCAGTGCTAGCGGGGTGGATGGCTACACCTTC.

The J gene is TRBJ2-7, the V gene TRBV19, with 9 bases lining up with TRBD1. Trimming removed 5 bases from V and 0 bases from J; junction bases left unmatched: 5. Germline CDR1 LNHDA, CDR2 SQIVND (reference sequence). This CDR3 has 15 residues. The chain's CDR3 is CASSVGTGSSYEQYF. CDR3 sequence (DNA): TGTGCCAGTAGTGTCGGGACAGGGAGCTCCTACGAGCAGTACTTC. Complete variable domain (other parts from reference TRBV19 and TRBJ2-7): DGGITQSPKYLFRKEGQNVTLSCEQNLNHDAMYWYRQDPGQGLRLIYYSQIVNDFQKGDIAEGYSVSREKKESFPLTVTSAQKNPTAFYLCASSVGTGSSYEQYFGPGTRLTVT.

The V call is TRBV11-2, the J call TRBJ2-1, with TRBD2 matching over 12 bases. CDR3 length: 16 amino acids. Germline CDR1 reads SGHAT; CDR2 reads FQNNGV. The junction had 7 bases not matched to a gene; V was cut back by 6 bases and J by 4 bases. CDR3 protein: CASRRLAGGVYNEQFF. The CDR3 nucleotides read TGTGCCAGCAGACGTCTAGCGGGAGGGGTATACAATGAGCAGTTCTTC.

Measured by frequency, this clone is medium-sized. This same CDR3 is encoded by further DNA sequences in the sample. J is TRBJ1-1 and V is TRBV14; tentative D call: TRBD1 (5 bases). The CDR3 is 14 amino acids. In germline, CDR1 is SGHDN, CDR2 FVKESK. V lost 0 bases, J lost 4 bases, and 9 bases lay in between. CDR3 sequence (DNA): TGTGCCAGCAGCCAAGAGATAAGGGGCACTGAAGCTTTCTTT. It specifies CASSQEIRGTEAFF.

This rearrangement joins TRBV7-2 to TRBJ2-7; 8 nucleotides align to TRBD2. The trim removed 3 bases at V and 4 bases at J, leaving 5 bases unmatched. Germline-derived CDR1 and CDR2 are SGHTA and FQGNSA. The CDR3 extends over 14 amino acids. CDR3 bases: TGTGCCAGCAGCTTTGCCAGCGGGAGTTACGAGCAGTACTTC. Translation gives CASSFASGSYEQYF.

In DNA, the CDR3 is TGTGCCAGCAGTCCAGCCATTGGGGGCCGGGAGCAGTACTTC. As protein: CASSPAIGGREQYF. The chain recombines TRBV27 with TRBJ2-7, with a possible D match to TRBD1 (6 bases). Trimming left V 5 bases short and J 7 bases short, with 18 bases between. This CDR3 is built from 14 residues. CDR1 and CDR2 (germline): MNHEY, SMNVEV (reference sequence).

This chain links TRBV30 with TRBJ2-2; TRBD2 matches at 8 bases. The CDR3 is 14 residues long. V was pared by 2 bases and J by 4 bases, with 3 bases of the junction left unmatched. Looked up from germline, CDR1 is GTSNPN and CDR2 is SVGIG (reference sequence). In DNA form, the CDR3 reads TGTGCCTGGAGTCAGGGACTAGGCACCGGGGAGCTGTTTTTT. Protein: CAWSQGLGTGELFF.

The rearrangement joins TRBV19 to TRBJ2-2; possible D gene TRBD2, 5 bases. V was trimmed by 3 bases and J by 1 base, leaving 6 bases between them. The germline gives CDR1 LNHDA, CDR2 SQIVND (reference sequence). This CDR3 region has 14 residues. The CDR3: CASSIGVNTGELFF. CDR3 DNA sequence: TGTGCCAGTAGTATCGGGGTGAACACCGGGGAGCTGTTTTTT.